Listed here is a single T cell receptor beta chain. What it binds is not known. Assay: immunoSEQ multiplex PCR; the TCRdb copy retains only in-frame clones and omits some. The sample shows roughly 14,000 clones, 80% of them seen only once. The sample originates from a study of immune evolution from preneoplasia to lung adenocarcinoma. Overall study context: HLA loss of heterozygosity: approximately 7.5% AIS, 15% MIA, approximately 31% ADC, none AAH.

Between about 2013 and 2018, patients underwent resection in Japan or China. Per germline, CDR1 MNHNS and CDR2 SASEGT. The ends were cut back, 1 base at V and 7 bases at J, with 4 bases in the middle. CDR3 size: 11 residues. Study-wide points: Compared with EGFR-mutant or double wild-type lesions, KRAS-mutant nodules were more clonal. Normal lung had highest clonality; later lesions appeared denser, more diverse.

The TCR was taken from a person aged 70 to 85 with lung adenocarcinoma. The sequencing input was FFPE minimally invasive lung adenocarcinoma tissue. The chain couples TRBV6-1 to TRBJ1-1; D not certain. CDR3 protein: CASSEVGEAFF. The DNA of the CDR3 is TGTGCCAGCAGTGAAGTGGGTGAAGCTTTCTTT.